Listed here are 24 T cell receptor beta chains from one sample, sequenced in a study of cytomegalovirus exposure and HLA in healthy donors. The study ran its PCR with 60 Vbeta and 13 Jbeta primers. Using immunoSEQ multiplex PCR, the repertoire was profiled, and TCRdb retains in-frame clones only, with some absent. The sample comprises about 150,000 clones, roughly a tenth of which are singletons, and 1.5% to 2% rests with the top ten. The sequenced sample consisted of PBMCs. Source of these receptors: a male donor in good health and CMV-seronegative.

CDR3 coding DNA: TGTGCCACCGGACAGGGCACAGATACGCAGTATTTT. As protein: CATGQGTDTQYF. V and J are TRBV6-5 and TRBJ2-3; 7 bases line up with TRBD1. The CDR3 covers 12 residues. The V segment lost 10 bases and the J segment 1 base; nucleotides outside the gene matches: 2. Germline lookup yields CDR1 MNHEY and CDR2 SVGAGI.

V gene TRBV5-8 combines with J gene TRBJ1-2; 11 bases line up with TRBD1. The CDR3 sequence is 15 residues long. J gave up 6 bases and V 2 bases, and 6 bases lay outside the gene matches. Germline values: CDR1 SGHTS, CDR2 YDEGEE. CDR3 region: CASSLLWTGGDGYTF. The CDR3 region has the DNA TGTGCCAGCAGCTTACTCTGGACAGGGGGCGATGGCTACACCTTC.

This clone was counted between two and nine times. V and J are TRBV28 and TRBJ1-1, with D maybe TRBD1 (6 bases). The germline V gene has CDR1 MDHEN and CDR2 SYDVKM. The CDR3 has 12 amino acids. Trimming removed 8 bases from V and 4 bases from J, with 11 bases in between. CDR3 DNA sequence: TGTGCCAGCGGCAGGGGTGGCACTGAAGCTTTCTTT. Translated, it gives CASGRGGTEAFF.

This chain's CDR3 is CASSQDISTGDTEAFF. The CDR3, as DNA: TGCGCCAGCAGCCAAGATATCTCCACAGGGGACACTGAAGCTTTCTTT. The genes are TRBV4-1 and TRBJ1-1, with 7 bases aligning to TRBD1. Germline V gene lookup returns CDR1 MGHRA and CDR2 YSYEKL. V trimming: 0 bases; J trimming: 3 bases; junction bases outside the gene matches: 7. The CDR3 length is 16 residues.

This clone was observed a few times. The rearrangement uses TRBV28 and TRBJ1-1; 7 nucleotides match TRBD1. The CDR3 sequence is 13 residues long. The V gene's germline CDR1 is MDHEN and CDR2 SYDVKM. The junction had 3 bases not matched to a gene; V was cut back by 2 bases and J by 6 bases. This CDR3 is CASSLKGAAEAFF. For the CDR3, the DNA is TGTGCCAGCAGTTTAAAGGGGGCGGCTGAAGCTTTCTTT.

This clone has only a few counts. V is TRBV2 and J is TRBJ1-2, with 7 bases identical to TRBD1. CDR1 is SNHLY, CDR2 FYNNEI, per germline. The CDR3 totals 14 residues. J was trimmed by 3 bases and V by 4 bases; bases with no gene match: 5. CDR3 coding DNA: TGTGCCAGCAGTGTATCCACAGGGGACTATGGCTACACCTTC. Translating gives CASSVSTGDYGYTF.

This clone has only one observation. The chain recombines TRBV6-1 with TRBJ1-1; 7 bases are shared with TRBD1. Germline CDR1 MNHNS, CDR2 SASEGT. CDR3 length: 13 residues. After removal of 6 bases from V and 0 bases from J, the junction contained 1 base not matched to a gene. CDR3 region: CASRTGVNTEAFF. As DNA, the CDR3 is TGTGCCAGCAGAACAGGGGTGAACACTGAAGCTTTCTTT.

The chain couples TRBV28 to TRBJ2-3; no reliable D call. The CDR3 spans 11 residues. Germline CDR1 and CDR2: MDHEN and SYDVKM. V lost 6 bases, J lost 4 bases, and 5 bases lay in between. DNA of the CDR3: TGTGCCAGCAGCCTTTCAGATACGCAGTATTTT. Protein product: CASSLSDTQYF.

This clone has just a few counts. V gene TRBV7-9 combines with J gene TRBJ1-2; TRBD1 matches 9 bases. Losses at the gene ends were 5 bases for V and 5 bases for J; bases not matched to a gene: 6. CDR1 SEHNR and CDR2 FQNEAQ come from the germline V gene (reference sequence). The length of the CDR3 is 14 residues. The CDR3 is CASSPGQGGYGYTF. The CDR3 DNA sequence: TGTGCCAGCAGCCCGGGACAGGGTGGGTATGGCTACACCTTC.

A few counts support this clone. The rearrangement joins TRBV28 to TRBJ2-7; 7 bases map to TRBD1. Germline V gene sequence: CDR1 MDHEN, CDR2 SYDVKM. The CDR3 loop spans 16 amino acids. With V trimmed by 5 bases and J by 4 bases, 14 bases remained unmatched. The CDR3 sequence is CASSATGTANFYEQYF. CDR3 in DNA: TGTGCCAGCAGTGCAACCGGGACAGCGAATTTTTACGAGCAGTACTTC.

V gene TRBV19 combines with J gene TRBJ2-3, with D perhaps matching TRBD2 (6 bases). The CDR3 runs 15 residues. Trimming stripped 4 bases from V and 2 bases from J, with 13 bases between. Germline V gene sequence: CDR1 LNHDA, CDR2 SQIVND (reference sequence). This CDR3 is CASSTRGDPTDTQYF. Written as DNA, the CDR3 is TGTGCCAGTAGTACCCGCGGGGACCCCACAGATACGCAGTATTTT.

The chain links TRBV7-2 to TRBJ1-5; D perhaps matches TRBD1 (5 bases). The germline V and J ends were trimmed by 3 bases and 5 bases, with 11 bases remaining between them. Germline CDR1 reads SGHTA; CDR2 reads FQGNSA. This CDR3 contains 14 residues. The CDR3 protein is CASSFAQGDQPQHF. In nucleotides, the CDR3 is TGTGCCAGCAGCTTTGCTCAGGGTGATCAGCCCCAGCATTTT.

CDR3 DNA: TGCGCCAGCAGCCAAGGGACAGCGGACTATGGCTACACCTTC. Translation gives CASSQGTADYGYTF. The gene calls are TRBV4-1 and TRBJ1-2; D perhaps matches TRBD1 (6 bases). This CDR3 is 14 amino acids long. Germline CDR1 and CDR2: MGHRA and YSYEKL. V shed 1 base and J shed 3 bases, with 9 bases lying between them.

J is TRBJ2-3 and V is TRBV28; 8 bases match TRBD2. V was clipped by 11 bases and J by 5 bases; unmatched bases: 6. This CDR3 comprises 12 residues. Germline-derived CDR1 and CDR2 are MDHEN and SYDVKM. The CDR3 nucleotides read TGTGCCGGTAGCGGGACTGGAGATACGCAGTATTTT. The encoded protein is CAGSGTGDTQYF.

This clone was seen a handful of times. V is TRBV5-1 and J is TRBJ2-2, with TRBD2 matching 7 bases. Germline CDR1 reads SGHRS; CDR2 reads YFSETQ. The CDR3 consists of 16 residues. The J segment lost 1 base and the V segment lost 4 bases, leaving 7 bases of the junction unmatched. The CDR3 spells CASSQAGTMNTGELFF. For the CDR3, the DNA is TGCGCCAGCAGCCAAGCCGGGACTATGAACACCGGGGAGCTGTTTTTT.

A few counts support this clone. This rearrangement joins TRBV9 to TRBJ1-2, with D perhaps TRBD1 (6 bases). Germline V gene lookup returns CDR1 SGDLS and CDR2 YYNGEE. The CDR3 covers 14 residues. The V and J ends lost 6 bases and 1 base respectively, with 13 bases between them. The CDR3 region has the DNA TGTGCCAGCACTCGACAGGAGCTTAACTATGGCTACACCTTC. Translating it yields CASTRQELNYGYTF.

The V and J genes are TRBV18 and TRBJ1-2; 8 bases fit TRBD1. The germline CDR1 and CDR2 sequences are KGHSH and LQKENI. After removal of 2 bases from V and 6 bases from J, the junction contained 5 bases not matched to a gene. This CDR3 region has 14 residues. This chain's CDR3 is CASSPETGDHGYTF. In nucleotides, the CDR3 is TGTGCCAGCTCACCAGAGACAGGGGACCATGGCTACACCTTC.

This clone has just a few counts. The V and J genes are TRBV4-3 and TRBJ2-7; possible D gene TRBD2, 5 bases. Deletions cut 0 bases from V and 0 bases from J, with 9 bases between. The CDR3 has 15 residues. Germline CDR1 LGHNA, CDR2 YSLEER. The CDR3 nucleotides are TGCGCCAGCAGCCAAGATCGCGGGTCCTCCTACGAGCAGTACTTC. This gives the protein CASSQDRGSSYEQYF.

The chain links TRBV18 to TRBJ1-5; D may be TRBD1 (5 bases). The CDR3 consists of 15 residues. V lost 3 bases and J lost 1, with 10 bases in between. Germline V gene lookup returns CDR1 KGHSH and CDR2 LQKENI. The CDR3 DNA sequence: TGTGCCAGCTCACCTCAGGGTAAGAGCAATCAGCCCCAGCATTTT. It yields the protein CASSPQGKSNQPQHF.

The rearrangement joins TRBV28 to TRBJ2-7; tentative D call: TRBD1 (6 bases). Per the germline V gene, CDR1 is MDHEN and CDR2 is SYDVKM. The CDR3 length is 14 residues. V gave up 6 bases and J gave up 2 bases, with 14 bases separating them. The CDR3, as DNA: TGTGCCAGCAGCAACCGGGACACCCCCTACGAGCAGTACTTC. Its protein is CASSNRDTPYEQYF. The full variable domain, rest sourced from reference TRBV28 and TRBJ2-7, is DVKVTQSSRYLVKRTGEKVFLECVQDMDHENMFWYRQDPGLGLRLIYFSYDVKMKEKGDIPEGYSVSREKKERFSLILESASTNQTSMYLCASSNRDTPYEQYFGPGTRLTVT.

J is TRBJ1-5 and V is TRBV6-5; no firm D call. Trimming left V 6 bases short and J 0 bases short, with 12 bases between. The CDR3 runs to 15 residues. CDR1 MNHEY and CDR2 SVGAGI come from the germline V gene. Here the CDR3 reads CASSPSEYSNQPQHF. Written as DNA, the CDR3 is TGTGCCAGCAGCCCCTCAGAATATAGCAATCAGCCCCAGCATTTT.

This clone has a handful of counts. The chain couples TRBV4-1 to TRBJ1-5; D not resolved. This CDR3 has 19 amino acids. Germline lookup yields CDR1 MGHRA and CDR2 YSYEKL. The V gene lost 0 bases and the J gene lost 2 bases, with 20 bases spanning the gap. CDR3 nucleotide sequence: TGCGCCAGCAGCCAAGATAGTATCCTGGCAGGAGCGGGCAATCAGCCCCAGCATTTT. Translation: CASSQDSILAGAGNQPQHF.

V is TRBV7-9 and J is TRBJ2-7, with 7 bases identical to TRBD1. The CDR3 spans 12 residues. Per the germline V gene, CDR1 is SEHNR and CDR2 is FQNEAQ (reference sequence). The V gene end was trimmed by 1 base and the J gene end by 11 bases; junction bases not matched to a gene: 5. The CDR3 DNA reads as TGTGCCAGCAGCTTAGTTAACGGACAGGAGTACTTC. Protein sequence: CASSLVNGQEYF.

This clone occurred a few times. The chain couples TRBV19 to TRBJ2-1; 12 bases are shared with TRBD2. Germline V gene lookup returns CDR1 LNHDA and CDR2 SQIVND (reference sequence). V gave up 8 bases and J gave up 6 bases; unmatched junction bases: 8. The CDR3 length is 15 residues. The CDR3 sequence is CASWPGLAGSNEQFF. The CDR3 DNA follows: TGTGCCAGTTGGCCGGGACTAGCGGGTAGCAATGAGCAGTTCTTC.